Listed below are T cell receptor beta chains from one sample, sequenced in a study of T cells in Graves' hyperthyroidism and ophthalmopathy. From the multiplex PCR reads, TCRdb called clonotypes with MiXCR, one entry per CDR3 protein. The table includes about 480,000 distinct CDR3 sequences, under 15% detected once. The material sequenced was blood. The receptors were gathered from a woman between 18 and 29 years old with Graves' hyperthyroidism. CDR3s include the opening cysteine and the closing phenylalanine or tryptophan. The D gene is left open where the match is weak. Not every row has a clone size; where given, it reads once, few, many or a size class.

d_gene | j_gene | v_gene | abundance | CDR3aa | CDR3nt
NA | TRBJ1-6 | TRBV11-2 | many | CASSLVAGSVRNSPLHF | TGTGCCAGCAGCTTAGTTGCTGGTTCAGTCCGCAATTCACCCCTCCACTTT
NA | TRBJ2-4 | TRBV28 | many | CASSFLRSIQYF | TGTGCCAGCAGTTTTTTGCGGTCCATTCAGTACTTC
NA | TRBJ2-3 | TRBV7-3 | NA | CASTWGRDSTDTQYF | TGTGCCAGCACGTGGGGGCGGGATAGCACAGATACGCAGTATTTT
TRBD1 | TRBJ1-2 | TRBV20-1 | few | CSARDGTANYGYTF | TGCAGTGCTAGAGACGGGACAGCGAACTATGGCTACACCTTC
NA | TRBJ1-5 | TRBV28 | few | CASSSPPAGGLQPQHF | TGTGCCAGCAGTTCGCCACCGGCGGGGGGCCTTCAGCCCCAGCATTTT
TRBD2 | TRBJ2-1 | TRBV12-3/TRBV12-4 | NA | CASSYSSSGTIEFF | TGTGCCAGCAGTTACTCGAGTAGCGGGACGATAGAGTTCTTC
NA | TRBJ2-1 | TRBV9 | NA | CASSVDISPTWNSYNEQFF | TGTGCCAGCAGCGTAGATATATCGCCGACCTGGAACTCCTACAATGAGCAGTTCTTC
NA | TRBJ1-1 | TRBV18 | many | CASSPVGGIRANTEAFF | TGTGCCAGCTCACCGGTGGGAGGGATACGGGCGAACACTGAAGCTTTCTTT
NA | TRBJ1-5 | TRBV4-1 | few | CASSQDSAVTNQPQHF | TGCGCCAGCAGCCAAGATTCGGCGGTGACCAATCAGCCCCAGCATTTT
TRBD1 | TRBJ2-6 | TRBV10-3 | many | CAISVGTGSGANVLTF | TGTGCCATCAGTGTCGGGACAGGTTCTGGGGCCAACGTCCTGACTTTC
NA | TRBJ2-4 | TRBV7-4 | NA | CASGEAARAKNIQYF | TGTGCCAGCGGGGAGGCTGCGCGAGCCAAAAACATTCAGTACTTC
TRBD2 | TRBJ2-2 | TRBV9 | few | CASSAPQGGVNTGELFF | TGTGCCAGCAGCGCACCCCAGGGAGGGGTGAACACCGGGGAGCTGTTTTTT
NA | TRBJ2-1 | TRBV25-1 | NA | CASSEPSPRNEQFF | TGTGCCAGCAGTGAACCAAGTCCCCGCAATGAGCAGTTCTTC
NA | TRBJ2-7 | TRBV20-1 | NA | CSAGALSYEQYF | TGCAGTGCTGGGGCCCTCTCCTACGAGCAGTACTTC
NA | TRBJ1-1 | TRBV5-6 | many | CASSRDFEAFF | TGTGCCAGCAGTCGGGACTTTGAAGCTTTCTTT
TRBD1 | TRBJ1-1 | TRBV7-9 | few | CASSDPGTGVKNTEAFF | TGTGCCAGCAGTGACCCTGGGACAGGGGTGAAGAACACTGAAGCTTTCTTT
TRBD2 | TRBJ2-1 | TRBV28 | NA | CASSFSSGRNNEQFF | TGTGCCAGCAGTTTTAGTAGCGGGAGGAACAATGAGCAGTTCTTC
TRBD1 | TRBJ2-2 | TRBV7-9 | NA | CASSAAPGQENTGELFF | TGTGCCAGCAGCGCCGCGCCGGGACAGGAGAACACCGGGGAGCTGTTTTTT
NA | TRBJ2-2 | TRBV7-3 | NA | CASKSTGYNTGELFF | TGTGCCAGCAAATCCACGGGCTACAACACCGGGGAGCTGTTTTTT
NA | TRBJ2-2 | TRBV12-3/TRBV12-4 | many | CASSLQRPNTGELFF | TGTGCCAGCAGTTTACAGCGGCCGAACACCGGGGAGCTGTTTTTT
NA | TRBJ2-1 | TRBV24-1 | many | CATSDLIGQGIRFDEQFF | TGTGCCACCAGTGATTTGATAGGGCAGGGGATCCGTTTCGATGAGCAGTTCTTC
NA | TRBJ2-1 | TRBV12-3/TRBV12-4 | many | CASSFGGRYNEQFF | TGTGCCAGCAGTTTTGGGGGGAGGTACAATGAGCAGTTCTTC
NA | TRBJ2-7 | TRBV6-2/TRBV6-3 | few | CASATPRTVLYEQYF | TGTGCCAGCGCAACTCCCCGCACAGTCCTCTACGAGCAGTACTTC